This is a list of T cell receptor beta chains from one sample in a study of regulatory and conventional T cells in RAG deficiency. Assay used: immunoSEQ multiplex PCR; TCRdb lists only in-frame clones, some missing. The sample consists of fewer than 35,000 clones, more than 80% of them appearing once. The same sample was also studied in work on regulatory T cells.

The sequenced sample consisted of CD8+ T cells sorted from blood. All receptors come from a human donor in good health. The CDR3 runs from the conserved cysteine through the conserved F or W. The D gene is left open where the match is weak. Rows give clone size only sometimes, using once, few, many, or a class for an expanded clone.

j_gene,d_gene,abundance,v_gene,CDR3nt,CDR3aa
TRBJ2-3,.,.,TRBV4-1,TGCGCCAGCAGCCAAGGGACAACAGATACGCAGTATTTT,CASSQGTTDTQYF
TRBJ1-2,.,few,TRBV7-9,TGTGCCAGCAGCTTAGTCGAAGGCTACACCTTC,CASSLVEGYTF
TRBJ1-1,.,.,TRBV19,TGTGCCAGTAGTATATCCGGGAACACTGAAGCTTTCTTT,CASSISGNTEAFF
TRBJ2-2,.,once,TRBV7-3,TGTGCCAGCAGCCTCCTTAATACAGGGAAGTCCGGGGAGCTGTTTTTT,CASSLLNTGKSGELFF
TRBJ2-7,TRBD2,.,TRBV5-4,TGTGCCAGCAGGAGTAGCGGGGGGCCCTACGAGCAGTACTTC,CASRSSGGPYEQYF
TRBJ1-5,.,.,TRBV19,TGTGCCAGTAGTATCGGGCGGGGGGGGAGACAGCCCCAGCATTTT,CASSIGRGGRQPQHF
TRBJ2-7,.,.,TRBV2,TGTGCCAGCAGCCATAAACTCCTAGACGAGCAGTACTTC,CASSHKLLDEQYF
TRBJ1-1,.,.,TRBV7-8,TGTGCCAGCAGCTTACCATCCGACAAGGGGGGGTGGACTGAAGCTTTCTTT,CASSLPSDKGGWTEAFF
TRBJ1-1,.,once,TRBV19,TGTGCCAGTAGTCCCGTCTTGGGCAGTAGGACTGAAGCTTTCTTT,CASSPVLGSRTEAFF
TRBJ2-3,TRBD2,once,TRBV9,TGTGCCAGCAGCGTGGAGGGACTAGCGGATACAGATACGCAGTATTTT,CASSVEGLADTDTQYF
TRBJ2-7,.,.,TRBV5-8,TGTGCCAGCAGCGGGGCCATTTACCCTCCTACCTACGAGCAGTACTTC,CASSGAIYPPTYEQYF
TRBJ2-1,TRBD1,.,TRBV30,TGTGCCTGGAGTTCCGGGACAGGGTACAATGAGCAGTTCTTC,CAWSSGTGYNEQFF
TRBJ2-3,TRBD2,.,TRBV19,TGTGCCAGTAGTATGTGGCGGGGGGGCCAGAGCGATACGCAGTATTTT,CASSMWRGGQSDTQYF
TRBJ2-7,.,.,TRBV10-2,TGCGCCAGCAGTGGGGGGGTGGCATACGAGCAGTACTTC,CASSGGVAYEQYF
TRBJ2-2,TRBD1,.,TRBV5-6,TGTGCCAGCAGCCTCGAATTAGACAGGGCGGACACCGGGGAGCTGTTTTTT,CASSLELDRADTGELFF
TRBJ2-7,.,once,TRBV11-2,TGTGCCAGCAGCTCGCTGGTTAACGAGCAGTACTTC,CASSSLVNEQYF
TRBJ1-1,.,.,TRBV5-1,TGCGCCAGCAGGGACGAGGGGAGCACTGAAGCTTTCTTT,CASRDEGSTEAFF
TRBJ2-7,TRBD1,.,TRBV6-5,TGTGCCAGCAGTTACCAGGACAGGGCTGAGCAGTACTTC,CASSYQDRAEQYF
TRBJ2-7,TRBD2,.,TRBV5-4,TGTGCCAGCAGCCCCCAGATAGCGGGGGGCGAATACGAGCAGTACTTC,CASSPQIAGGEYEQYF
TRBJ1-4,.,.,TRBV13,TGTGCCAGCAGCTTAGACAGGGATGAAAAACTGTTTTTT,CASSLDRDEKLFF
TRBJ2-2,TRBD2,.,TRBV9,TGTGCCAGCAGCATTAGCGGGGGGAGAGCCGGGGAGCTGTTTTTT,CASSISGGRAGELFF
TRBJ2-2,.,.,TRBV5-8,TGTGCCAGCAGCTGGGAGTCCGATTTGACCGGGGAGCTGTTTTTT,CASSWESDLTGELFF
TRBJ2-1,.,.,TRBV5-1,TGCGCCAGCAGCCCCTATCAAGGGTCGAATGAGCAGTTCTTC,CASSPYQGSNEQFF
TRBJ2-7,.,once,TRBV4-1,TGCGCCAGCAGCCAAGAACCCCAGGTGAGGGAGCAGTACTTC,CASSQEPQVREQYF
TRBJ2-7,.,.,TRBV29-1,TGCAGCGCTGGTGGGGGGCCCTACGAGCAGTACTTC,CSAGGGPYEQYF
TRBJ2-1,.,.,TRBV19,TGTGCCAGTAGTATCGGCTACTACAATGAGCAGTTCTTC,CASSIGYYNEQFF
TRBJ2-3,TRBD2,.,TRBV5-1,TGCGCCAGCAGCCAGCGGGGGAAAAGCACAGATACGCAGTATTTT,CASSQRGKSTDTQYF
TRBJ2-7,.,.,TRBV29-1,TGCAGCGTTGAAGAGTGGGGACACGAACACTACGAGCAGTACTTC,CSVEEWGHEHYEQYF
TRBJ2-7,.,once,TRBV6-5,TGTGCCAGCAGTGCCACCGGGACCACTATTCGCGAGCAGTACTTC,CASSATGTTIREQYF
TRBJ2-1,.,.,TRBV7-9,TGTGCCAGCAGCCAGGAAAGAATGGGGTGGGGGACCGAGCAGTTCTTC,CASSQERMGWGTEQFF
TRBJ1-1,.,.,TRBV7-9,TGTGCCAGCAGCTTCGGGGACACTGAAGCTTTCTTT,CASSFGDTEAFF
TRBJ2-1,TRBD2,once,TRBV19,TGTGCCAGTAGTATTCGGGGGGAGTACTACAATGAGCAGTTCTTC,CASSIRGEYYNEQFF
TRBJ2-7,.,.,TRBV5-1,TGCGCCAGCAGCGCAGGGGTTTACGAGCAGTACTTC,CASSAGVYEQYF
TRBJ1-6,.,.,TRBV11-2,TGTGCCAGCAGTTATAAGGGGAATAATTCACCCCTCCACTTT,CASSYKGNNSPLHF
TRBJ1-3,.,.,TRBV19,TGTGCCAGTAGTATCGGGATCTCTGGAAACACCATATATTTT,CASSIGISGNTIYF
TRBJ2-7,.,.,TRBV6-5,TGTGCCAGCAGTCCCGCCGTGGGAGCGACCTACGAGCAGTACTTC,CASSPAVGATYEQYF
TRBJ2-3,TRBD2,.,TRBV11-2,TGTGCCAGCAGCCTCTCTAGCGGGGGATACACAGATACGCAGTATTTT,CASSLSSGGYTDTQYF
TRBJ2-7,TRBD1,.,TRBV10-2,TGCGCCAGTTCGATGGGGACAGGGTCCTACGAGCAGTACTTC,CASSMGTGSYEQYF
TRBJ2-7,.,.,TRBV11-2,TGTGCCAGCAGGGGGATAGGGGAACAATCCTACGAGCAGTACTTC,CASRGIGEQSYEQYF
TRBJ2-1,TRBD2,.,TRBV6-1,TGTGCCAGCAGACTAGCGGGGGGGACCCACAATGAGCAGTTCTTC,CASRLAGGTHNEQFF
TRBJ2-5,TRBD2,once,TRBV7-6,TGTGCCAGCAGCTTAGGGACTAGCGGGAGAGAGACCCAGTACTTC,CASSLGTSGRETQYF
TRBJ1-1,.,.,TRBV7-9,TGTGCCAGCAGCTTGGGCAGGACTGAAGCTTTCTTT,CASSLGRTEAFF
TRBJ1-5,.,medium-sized,TRBV28,TGTGCCAGCATTCCCGTCGGCGGGGCCCTCAGGAATCAGCCCCAGCATTTT,CASIPVGGALRNQPQHF
TRBJ2-4,.,.,TRBV29-1,TGCAGCGTGTACCGGATGAACATTCAGTACTTC,CSVYRMNIQYF
TRBJ1-1,TRBD1,.,TRBV19,TGTGCCAGCGCGGGACAGGGATACACTGAAGCTTTCTTT,CASAGQGYTEAFF
TRBJ2-1,.,.,TRBV27,TGTGCCAGCAGCCCGGACTTGAGCTCCTACAATGAGCAGTTCTTC,CASSPDLSSYNEQFF